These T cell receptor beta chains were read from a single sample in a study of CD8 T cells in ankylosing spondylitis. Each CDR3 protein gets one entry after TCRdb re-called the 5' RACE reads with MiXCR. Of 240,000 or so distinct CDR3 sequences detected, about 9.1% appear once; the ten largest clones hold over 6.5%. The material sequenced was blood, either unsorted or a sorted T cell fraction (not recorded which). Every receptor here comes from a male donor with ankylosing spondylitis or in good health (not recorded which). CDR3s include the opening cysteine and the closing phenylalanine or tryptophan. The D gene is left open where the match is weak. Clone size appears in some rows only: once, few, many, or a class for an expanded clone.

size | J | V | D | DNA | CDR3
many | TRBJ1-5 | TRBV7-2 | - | TGTGCCAGCAGCGGGGTGCTGATTAGCAATCAGCCCCAGCATTTT | CASSGVLISNQPQHF
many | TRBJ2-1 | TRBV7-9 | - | TGTGCCAGCAGCAACCCCTTGAGGCCGGATGAGCAGTTCTTC | CASSNPLRPDEQFF
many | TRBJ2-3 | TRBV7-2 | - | TGTGCCAGCAGCTTCCCCCCGGGTACGCAGTATTTT | CASSFPPGTQYF
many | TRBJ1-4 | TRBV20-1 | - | TGCAGTGCTAGATGGTTGTCAGGGGATGAAAAACTGTTTTTT | CSARWLSGDEKLFF
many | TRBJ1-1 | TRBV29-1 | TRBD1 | TGCAGCGCGACAGGGGCTTGGGATACTGAAGCTTTCTTT | CSATGAWDTEAFF
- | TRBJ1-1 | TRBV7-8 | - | TGTGCCAGCAGCTTACATCTTATCGGCGAGAACACTGAAGCTTTCTTT | CASSLHLIGENTEAFF
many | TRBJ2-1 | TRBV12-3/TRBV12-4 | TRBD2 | TGTGCCAGCAGCTCTGTATCACGGGGGGTCGGTGAGCAGTTCTTC | CASSSVSRGVGEQFF
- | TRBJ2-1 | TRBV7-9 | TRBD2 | TGTGCCAGCAGCCTACCCGGGACTAGCGGGAGAGGTGAGCAGTTCTTC | CASSLPGTSGRGEQFF
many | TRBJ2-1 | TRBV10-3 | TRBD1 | TGTGCCGCCCGGGACAGCGGACACAATGAGCAGTTCTTC | CAARDSGHNEQFF
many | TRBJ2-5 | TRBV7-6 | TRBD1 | TGTGCCAGCAGCTTTCCGACAGGGAGTATTGGTAGGAACCAAGAGACCCAGTACTTC | CASSFPTGSIGRNQETQYF
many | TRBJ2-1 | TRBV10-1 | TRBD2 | TGCGCCAGCAGTGAGGAGGGGACTAGTTCCTACAATGAGCAGTTCTTC | CASSEEGTSSYNEQFF
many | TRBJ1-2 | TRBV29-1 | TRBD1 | TGCAGCGTTCAACCAGGGGGTCATGGCTACACCTTC | CSVQPGGHGYTF
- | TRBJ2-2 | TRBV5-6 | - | TGTGCCAGCAGCTTGGATGAGGGTTCCTGGGAGCTGTTTTTT | CASSLDEGSWELFF
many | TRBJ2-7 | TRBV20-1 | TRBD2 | TGCAGTGCTAGCTGGACTAGCACCCCCGGGGTGCAGTACTTC | CSASWTSTPGVQYF
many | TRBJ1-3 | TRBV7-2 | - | TGTGCCAGCAGCTTCCAGGGTGGAAGCTCTGGAAACACCATATATTTT | CASSFQGGSSGNTIYF
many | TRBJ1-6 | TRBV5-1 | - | TGCGCCAGCAGCTTGGGGGACACGTCTAATTCACCCCTCCACTTT | CASSLGDTSNSPLHF
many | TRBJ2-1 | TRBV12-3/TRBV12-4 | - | TGTGCCAGCAGTTTCGGAAGGGACAATGAGCAGTTCTTC | CASSFGRDNEQFF
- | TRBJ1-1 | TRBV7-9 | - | TGTGCCAGCAGCCAGAGGACGGCTAAAGCTTTCTTT | CASSQRTAKAFF
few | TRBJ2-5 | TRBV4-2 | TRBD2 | TGTGCCAGCAGCCAAGGGACTAGCGGGGGAACCATAGAGACCCAGTACTTC | CASSQGTSGGTIETQYF